Reported below is one T cell receptor beta chain. As originally analysed: Researchers report that nucleated cell counts were estimated from reference gene primer amplification. The table came from immunoSEQ multiplex PCR; TCRdb's copy has only in-frame clones and leaves some out. V and J calls and clone size come straight from that table; D and trimming were deduced from the DNA. The sample holds about 300,000 clones, more than 70% seen once. These data are taken from a study of blood T cell repertoires in COVID-19. Turning to the study itself: PBMCs, B-cell-depleted T cells, or T cells provided the cDNA or gDNA that made up the material.

Per germline, CDR1 MDHEN and CDR2 SYDVKM. V lost 4 bases, J lost 10 bases, and 22 bases lay in between. The CDR3 runs to 15 residues. The sequence came from a woman aged 25 to 39 who had recovered from COVID-19. The V gene is TRBV28, the J gene TRBJ1-1; D possibly corresponds to TRBD1 (5 bases). The sample comprised peripheral blood. CDR3 nucleotide sequence: TGTGCCAGCAGTTCAAGAGGACACCATTCGACGGCAGCTTTCTTT. Its translation: CASSSRGHHSTAAFF.